This TCR beta chain came from a study of blood T cell repertoires in COVID-19. Study information: T cells, B-cell-depleted T cells, or PBMCs provided the cDNA or gDNA that served as material.

Authors' analysis steps: Nucleated cell number was recorded as an estimate derived from reference gene primer amplification. Sequencing was performed with immunoSEQ multiplex PCR; in TCRdb, only in-frame clones are kept and a portion is missing. That table is the source of V, J and clone size, and D and trimming were worked out from the DNA. Of 200,000 or so clones in the sample, roughly four fifths were seen once. This clone was picked up one time. The CDR3 sequence is 15 residues long. This clonotype was obtained from a human donor with acute or convalescent COVID-19. The donor label of this sample is uncertain. Sequences were obtained from peripheral blood. V usage is TRBV1 and J usage is TRBJ1-1. TRBV1 is listed as a pseudogene. CDR3: CTSSPPRRENTEAFF. The CDR3 DNA sequence: TGCACCAGCAGCCCCCCAAGGCGGGAGAACACTGAAGCTTTCTTT.